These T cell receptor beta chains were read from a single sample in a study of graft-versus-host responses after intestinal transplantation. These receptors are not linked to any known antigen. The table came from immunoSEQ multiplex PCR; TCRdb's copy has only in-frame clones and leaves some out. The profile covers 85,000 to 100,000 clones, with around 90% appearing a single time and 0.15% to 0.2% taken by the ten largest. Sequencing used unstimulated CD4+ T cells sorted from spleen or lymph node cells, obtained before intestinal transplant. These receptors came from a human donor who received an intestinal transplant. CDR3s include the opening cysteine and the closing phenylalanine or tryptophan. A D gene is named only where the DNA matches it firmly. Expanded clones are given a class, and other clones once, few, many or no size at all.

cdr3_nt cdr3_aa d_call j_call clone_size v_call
TGTGCCTACGGGACAGCACTCTCTGGGGCCAACGTCCTGACTTTC CAYGTALSGANVLTF TRBD1 TRBJ2-6 NA TRBV30
TGTGCCAGCAGCTTTAACAGGGTTACAGATACGCAGTATTTT CASSFNRVTDTQYF NA TRBJ2-3 NA TRBV7-6
TGTGCCAGCAGCTTAAACCAGGGGACGGAGACCCAGTACTTC CASSLNQGTETQYF NA TRBJ2-5 NA TRBV7-9
TGTGCCAGCAGTTATTTGGGGGGGCGTCTTACGCCGCAGTACTTC CASSYLGGRLTPQYF NA TRBJ2-7 few TRBV6-9
TGCGCCAGCAGCTGGTGGGGGGGTCGGGACGAGCAGTACTTC CASSWWGGRDEQYF TRBD2 TRBJ2-7 NA TRBV5-1
TGTGCCAGCAGTTTGATAGGGACAGGGGGATCACCCCTCCACTTT CASSLIGTGGSPLHF TRBD1 TRBJ1-6 few TRBV28
TGTGCCAGCAGTTTAGTCTCGATGCAGATCTACGAGCAGTACTTC CASSLVSMQIYEQYF NA TRBJ2-7 NA TRBV28
TGTGCCAGCAGTTTTCTCGGACCGGGGATCAATGAGCAGTTCTTC CASSFLGPGINEQFF NA TRBJ2-1 once TRBV28
TGTGCCAGCCGTACTCTAGCGGGAGCCACGGGGACCGGGGAGCTGTTTTTT CASRTLAGATGTGELFF TRBD2 TRBJ2-2 NA TRBV6-4
TGTGCCAGCAGCTTATCTTTGGCAACAGCTGTCAATGAGCAGTTCTTC CASSLSLATAVNEQFF NA TRBJ2-1 NA TRBV7-3
TGTGCCAGTAGTATCAGGGGGATAAATTACCTAGCCAAAAACATTCAGTACTTC CASSIRGINYLAKNIQYF TRBD1 TRBJ2-4 NA TRBV19
TGTGCCAGCAAAGGGACACCGAACACCGGGGAGCTGTTTTTT CASKGTPNTGELFF NA TRBJ2-2 NA TRBV2
TGCGCCAGCAGTGAGGATGGGACAGGGAATGGCGAGCAGTACTTC CASSEDGTGNGEQYF TRBD1 TRBJ2-7 NA TRBV10-2
TGTGCCAGCAGTTCCTTTGGGGCCGGCTATGGCTACACCTTC CASSSFGAGYGYTF NA TRBJ1-2 NA TRBV28
TGTGCCAGCCACCGGGGGGGCGGGGAGCTGTTTTTT CASHRGGGELFF TRBD2 TRBJ2-2 NA TRBV5-4
TGTGCCTGGAGTGTCCCGCGCCGGGGGGGCGGGGAGCTGTTTTTT CAWSVPRRGGGELFF TRBD2 TRBJ2-2 once TRBV30
TGTGCCAGCAGCTTAGTTAAATACAATGAGCAGTTCTTC CASSLVKYNEQFF NA TRBJ2-1 NA TRBV7-6
TGTGCCAGCAGCATCCGACAGGGACTCACAGATACGCAGTATTTT CASSIRQGLTDTQYF NA TRBJ2-3 NA TRBV11-3
TGTGCCAGCAGCGCGGGACAGGGGTATGGCTACACCTTC CASSAGQGYGYTF TRBD1 TRBJ1-2 few TRBV5-5
TGTGCCAGCAGCTACGACAGGGTGCAAGGCTACACCTTC CASSYDRVQGYTF TRBD1 TRBJ1-2 NA TRBV7-3
TGTGCCAGCTCACCCGGGGGACAGGGACAGAGGGAAGCTTTCTTT CASSPGGQGQREAFF TRBD1 TRBJ1-1 NA TRBV18
TGTGCCAGCAGTTTAACAGGGGCCGGGGAGCTGTTTTTT CASSLTGAGELFF TRBD1 TRBJ2-2 NA TRBV28
TGTGCCACCAGCAGGGAAGGCGGGGGGGGCCGGGAGACCCAGTACTTC CATSREGGGGRETQYF TRBD2 TRBJ2-5 once TRBV15
TGCGCCAGCAGCTTGAGAAGTAGCGGGAGCGCAGATACGCAGTATTTT CASSLRSSGSADTQYF TRBD2 TRBJ2-3 NA TRBV5-1
TGTGCCATCAGTGTGGAGTCAGGGGCCGGGGAGCTGTTTTTT CAISVESGAGELFF NA TRBJ2-2 NA TRBV10-3
TGTGCCTGGACCCTGGGCAGCTATGGCTACACCTTC CAWTLGSYGYTF NA TRBJ1-2 NA TRBV30
TGTGCCAGCCGGGACAGGGGGCCCCAGTACTTC CASRDRGPQYF TRBD1 TRBJ2-5 NA TRBV6-6
TGTGCCTGGAGTGTACAGGGGCTCAGCTCCTACGAGCAGTACTTC CAWSVQGLSSYEQYF TRBD1 TRBJ2-7 NA TRBV30
TGTGCCAGCAGCTTAGTTGCTAGCGGGGACAATGAGCAGTTCTTC CASSLVASGDNEQFF TRBD2 TRBJ2-1 once TRBV7-2
TGTGCCAGCAGTTCGTTAACAGGGGCCTATGGCTACACCTTC CASSSLTGAYGYTF TRBD1 TRBJ1-2 NA TRBV28
TGTGCCAGCTCAGTAGGGGGTTTCGATCAGCCCCAGCATTTT CASSVGGFDQPQHF NA TRBJ1-5 NA TRBV18
TGTGCCAGCAGCGGACAGGTAACCTTATACGAGCAGTACTTC CASSGQVTLYEQYF TRBD1 TRBJ2-7 NA TRBV5-5
TGTGCCAGCAGCTGGAGGACGGGTCTGGGCAATGAGCAGTTCTTC CASSWRTGLGNEQFF NA TRBJ2-1 NA TRBV7-9
TGTGCCAGCAGTTATTCGGGACAGCCCTCCTACGAGCAGTACTTC CASSYSGQPSYEQYF TRBD1 TRBJ2-7 NA TRBV28
TGTGCCAGTAGTATGGAGACCGGAGGCGGGCGTACGCAGTATTTT CASSMETGGGRTQYF NA TRBJ2-3 NA TRBV19
TGTGCCTGCTCGACAGGGTTAGATCAGCCCCAGCATTTT CACSTGLDQPQHF TRBD1 TRBJ1-5 NA TRBV30
TGTGCCAGCAGTTACCGACGTACAGTCAGGGGTTCACCCCTCCACTTT CASSYRRTVRGSPLHF NA TRBJ1-6 NA TRBV6-5
TGTGCCTGGAGTCGGGTGGGGCTAGCGGGAAAGAACACCGGGGAGCTGTTTTTT CAWSRVGLAGKNTGELFF TRBD2 TRBJ2-2 once TRBV30
TGCGCCAGCAGCTTGGAGGTTAGCATTGGTGAGCAGTTCTTC CASSLEVSIGEQFF NA TRBJ2-1 NA TRBV5-1
TGTGCCAGCAGCCTACGGAGGAAGGGGGGGTATGAAAAACTGTTTTTT CASSLRRKGGYEKLFF NA TRBJ1-4 few TRBV7-2
TGTGCCAGCAGCGTTGGGGGGGCCGGGACGGACCTGAACTTC CASSVGGAGTDLNF NA TRBJ2-7 NA TRBV9
TGTGCCAGCTCACGACAGACGAGTGGCTACACCTTC CASSRQTSGYTF NA TRBJ1-2 NA TRBV18
TGTGCCAGCAGCTTTCTGAGCGGCGTCACTGAAGCTTTCTTT CASSFLSGVTEAFF NA TRBJ1-1 NA TRBV7-2
TGTGCCAGCAGTTACTCTGGGACAGGGGTCTACGAGCAGTACTTC CASSYSGTGVYEQYF TRBD1 TRBJ2-7 NA TRBV6-6
TGTGCAAGTCGCCCGAGGGACAGGGATGTTAATGAAAAACTGTTTTTT CASRPRDRDVNEKLFF NA TRBJ1-4 NA TRBV12-2
TGCGCCAGTTTCTCGGGGGGGACGAACACTGAAGCTTTCTTT CASFSGGTNTEAFF NA TRBJ1-1 NA TRBV5-1